The 12 T cell receptor beta chains in this list originate from one sample, sequenced in a study of human T cells and chemical hapten exposure. Time point specified: patch test 2, 6 weeks after DPC sensitization. Treatment reported: therapeutic diphenylcyclopropenone sensitization with weekly scalp DPC. Each CDR3 protein gets one entry after TCRdb re-called the RACE reads with MiXCR. The profile shows over 70,000 distinct CDR3 sequences, about 8.5% of them singletons. The specimen comprised whole blood, sampled in connection with sensitization to the hapten diphenylcyclopropenone (DPC). The receptor set was obtained from a woman aged 50 to 60 with alopecia areata. Some clones in this sample may be carry-over from other donors' samples.

V and J are TRBV5-1 and TRBJ2-5; possibly TRBD1 for D (6 bases). Per germline, CDR1 SGHRS and CDR2 YFSETQ. V gave up 4 bases and J gave up 3 bases, with 13 bases separating them. This CDR3 contains 14 residues. The chain's CDR3 is CASSPGQPEETQYF. CDR3 DNA sequence: TGCGCCAGCAGCCCCGGACAGCCTGAAGAGACCCAGTACTTC.

This clonotype was recorded many times. This rearrangement joins TRBV5-1 to TRBJ1-5; D might be TRBD1 (5 bases). The CDR3 covers 17 residues. Germline V gives CDR1 SGHRS, CDR2 YFSETQ. V dropped 5 bases and J dropped 3 bases, with 21 bases sitting between them. CDR3 in amino acids: CASRGAPQTQVNQPQHF. CDR3 in DNA: TGCGCCAGCAGAGGGGCCCCCCAAACCCAAGTCAATCAGCCCCAGCATTTT.

As regards this clonotype: A much larger clone sits a single nucleotide away, making a read error possible. This rearrangement joins TRBV5-1 to TRBJ1-6; maybe TRBD1 (6 bases). The V end lost 4 bases, the J end lost 5 bases, and 16 bases lay between the germline ends. CDR1 is SGHRS and CDR2 is YFSETQ in the germline V gene. The CDR3 is 16 residues long. The CDR3 spells CASSLGQLTNNSPLHF. CDR3 coding DNA: TGCGCCAGCAGCCTCGGACAGCTCACGAATAATTCACCCCTCCACTTT.

V is TRBV12-3 or TRBV12-4 and J is TRBJ1-1; D uncertain. This CDR3 contains 13 residues. V was clipped by 6 bases and J by 2 bases, with 10 bases between them. CDR3 sequence: CASRRLSNTEAFF. The CDR3 DNA is TGTGCCAGCAGAAGACTGAGTAACACTGAAGCTTTCTTT.

This clonotype has just a few counts. The genes are TRBV27 and TRBJ2-7; 10 nucleotides line up with TRBD2. The junction had 4 bases not matched to a gene; V was cut back by 5 bases and J by 3 bases. This CDR3 spans 14 amino acids. Germline lookup yields CDR1 MNHEY and CDR2 SMNVEV (reference sequence). CDR3 in DNA: TGTGCCAGCAGTCAGCGGGGGGGCCACTACGAGCAGTACTTC. Its protein product is CASSQRGGHYEQYF.

There are a few counts of this clonotype. The chain joins TRBV2 to TRBJ1-2; tentatively, D is TRBD1 (5 bases). The V end lost 8 bases, the J end lost 4 bases, and 11 bases lay between the germline ends. In germline, CDR1 is SNHLY, CDR2 FYNNEI. The CDR3 runs to 12 residues. The DNA for the CDR3 is TGTGCCAGCTCCGGGACCCTCTATGGCTACACCTTC. This sequence encodes CASSGTLYGYTF.

The chain has TRBV12-3 or TRBV12-4 and TRBJ2-4; 7 bases map to TRBD2. The V gene end was trimmed by 8 bases and the J gene end by 3 bases; junction bases not matched to a gene: 13. CDR3 length: 16 residues. In DNA, the CDR3 is TGTGCCAGCCCCCGTGGGGGGGAGATTGGCAAAAACATTCAGTACTTC. Its translation: CASPRGGEIGKNIQYF.

This chain links TRBV20-1 with TRBJ1-1, with 7 bases matching TRBD1. The CDR3 has 15 amino acids. Per the germline V gene, CDR1 is DFQATT and CDR2 is SNEGSKA (reference sequence). With V trimmed by 0 bases and J by 2 bases, 6 bases remained unmatched. The CDR3 coding sequence is TGCAGTGCTAGAGATCTGGACAGGTTCAACACTGAAGCTTTCTTT. It codes for CSARDLDRFNTEAFF.

This clonotype came up a few times. The CDR3 nucleotides are TGTGCCAGCATGCCCTTCGACAGAACAGATACGCAGTATTTT. Translation gives CASMPFDRTDTQYF. The chain carries TRBV14 and TRBJ2-3, with a weak D call TRBD1 (5 bases). The CDR3 is made up of 14 amino acids. Germline assignment: CDR1 SGHDN and CDR2 FVKESK. Trimming took off 7 bases at V and 3 bases at J, with 14 bases between the two ends.

This clonotype was observed a handful of times. The genes are TRBV14 and TRBJ1-1, with 10 bases lining up with TRBD1. Trimming took 4 bases from V and 4 from J; bases not matched to a gene: 3. From germline, CDR1 is SGHDN and CDR2 FVKESK. The CDR3 covers 14 residues. CDR3 in amino acids: CASSPRTGGTEAFF. CDR3 sequence (DNA): TGTGCCAGCAGCCCCCGGACAGGGGGCACTGAAGCTTTCTTT.

This clonotype was found a few times. J is TRBJ1-2 and V is TRBV6-5; 8 bases line up with TRBD1. The CDR3 sequence is 12 residues long. From germline, CDR1 is MNHEY and CDR2 SVGAGI. Trimming removed 5 bases from V and 6 bases from J; junction bases left unmatched: 2. CDR3 DNA sequence: TGTGCCAGCAGTCCGACAGGGGATGGCTACACCTTC. It translates to CASSPTGDGYTF.

This clonotype was seen ten or more times. The genes are TRBV2 and TRBJ1-1; no clear D. The CDR3 runs 14 residues. Germline CDR1 reads SNHLY; CDR2 reads FYNNEI. V shed 6 bases and J shed 3 bases, with 14 bases lying between them. Here the CDR3 reads CASSENPAHTEAFF. The DNA for the CDR3 is TGTGCCAGCAGCGAAAACCCGGCCCACACTGAAGCTTTCTTT.